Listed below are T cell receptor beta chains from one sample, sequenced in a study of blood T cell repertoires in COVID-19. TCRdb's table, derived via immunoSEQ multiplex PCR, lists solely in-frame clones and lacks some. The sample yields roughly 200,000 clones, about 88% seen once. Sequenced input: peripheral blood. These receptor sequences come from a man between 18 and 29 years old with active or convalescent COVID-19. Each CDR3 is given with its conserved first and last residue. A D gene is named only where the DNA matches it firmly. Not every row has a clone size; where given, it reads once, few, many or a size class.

CDR3aa: CAWRVAGGFEQYF
CDR3nt: TGTGCCTGGAGGGTAGCAGGGGGCTTCGAGCAGTACTTC
abundance: -
j_gene: TRBJ2-7
d_gene: TRBD1
v_gene: TRBV30

CDR3aa: CASSYDLAGGQDTQYF
CDR3nt: TGCGCCAGCAGCTACGATCTAGCGGGGGGGCAAGATACGCAGTATTTT
abundance: -
j_gene: TRBJ2-3
d_gene: TRBD2
v_gene: TRBV5-1

CDR3aa: CASSRQQETQYF
CDR3nt: TGTGCCAGCAGTCGCCAGCAAGAGACCCAGTACTTC
abundance: -
j_gene: TRBJ2-5
d_gene: -
v_gene: TRBV25-1

CDR3aa: CASSYLSSRGETQYF
CDR3nt: TGTGCCAGCAGTTACTTATCGTCTAGAGGGGAGACCCAGTACTTC
abundance: -
j_gene: TRBJ2-5
d_gene: -
v_gene: TRBV6-2/TRBV6-3

CDR3aa: CASSLGLAGTDTQYF
CDR3nt: TGCGCCAGCAGCTTGGGACTAGCGGGCACAGATACGCAGTATTTT
abundance: -
j_gene: TRBJ2-3
d_gene: TRBD2
v_gene: TRBV5-1

CDR3aa: CASTVNEGSLETQYF
CDR3nt: TGTGCCAGCACCGTCAACGAGGGCAGTCTTGAGACCCAGTACTTC
abundance: -
j_gene: TRBJ2-5
d_gene: -
v_gene: TRBV9

CDR3aa: CAWSPGFFYGYTF
CDR3nt: TGTGCCTGGAGTCCGGGGTTCTTCTATGGCTACACCTTC
abundance: -
j_gene: TRBJ1-2
d_gene: -
v_gene: TRBV30

CDR3aa: CASSGGTDYEQYF
CDR3nt: TGTGCCAGCAGCGGGGGGACAGACTACGAGCAGTACTTC
abundance: -
j_gene: TRBJ2-7
d_gene: -
v_gene: TRBV21-1

CDR3aa: CAIRAGTEEAFF
CDR3nt: TGTGCCATCAGAGCCGGGACAGAAGAAGCTTTCTTT
abundance: -
j_gene: TRBJ1-1
d_gene: TRBD1
v_gene: TRBV10-3

CDR3aa: CASQSRRAGETQYF
CDR3nt: TGTGCCAGTCAAAGCCGGAGGGCCGGAGAGACCCAGTACTTC
abundance: -
j_gene: TRBJ2-5
d_gene: -
v_gene: TRBV19

CDR3aa: CASSLEGGQRAFF
CDR3nt: TGTGCCAGCAGTTTAGAGGGGGGGCAGAGAGCTTTCTTT
abundance: -
j_gene: TRBJ1-1
d_gene: -
v_gene: TRBV12-3/TRBV12-4

CDR3aa: CASSYSGPGGGYTF
CDR3nt: TGTGCCAGCAGTTACTCTGGACCTGGAGGTGGCTACACCTTC
abundance: -
j_gene: TRBJ1-2
d_gene: -
v_gene: TRBV6-2/TRBV6-3

CDR3aa: CASSDEGQMNTEAFF
CDR3nt: TGTGCCAGCAGTGACGAGGGACAGATGAACACTGAAGCTTTCTTT
abundance: -
j_gene: TRBJ1-1
d_gene: TRBD1
v_gene: TRBV6-1

CDR3aa: CATLGGQMNTEAFF
CDR3nt: TGTGCCACCCTTGGGGGACAGATGAACACTGAAGCTTTCTTT
abundance: -
j_gene: TRBJ1-1
d_gene: TRBD1
v_gene: TRBV6-5

CDR3aa: CASSQGHLNTEAFF
CDR3nt: TGTGCCAGCAGCCAAGGGCATTTGAACACTGAAGCTTTCTTT
abundance: -
j_gene: TRBJ1-1
d_gene: -
v_gene: TRBV3-1/TRBV3-2

CDR3aa: CASSQVGALEQYF
CDR3nt: TGTGCCAGCAGCCAAGTGGGGGCCCTGGAGCAGTACTTC
abundance: -
j_gene: TRBJ2-7
d_gene: -
v_gene: TRBV14

CDR3aa: CAWSRQGGNTIYF
CDR3nt: TGTGCCTGGAGCCGACAGGGTGGAAACACCATATATTTT
abundance: -
j_gene: TRBJ1-3
d_gene: TRBD1
v_gene: TRBV30

CDR3aa: CASGSRDRVEKLFF
CDR3nt: TGTGCCAGCGGTTCCCGGGACAGGGTGGAAAAACTGTTTTTT
abundance: -
j_gene: TRBJ1-4
d_gene: TRBD1
v_gene: TRBV2

CDR3aa: CASSLQSTGGTYEQYF
CDR3nt: TGTGCCAGCAGCTTACAATCGACAGGGGGGACCTACGAGCAGTACTTC
abundance: -
j_gene: TRBJ2-7
d_gene: TRBD1
v_gene: TRBV7-8

CDR3aa: CASSTRTGRTF
CDR3nt: TGTGCCAGCAGTACGCGGACAGGGAGGACCTTC
abundance: -
j_gene: TRBJ1-2
d_gene: TRBD1
v_gene: TRBV6-6

CDR3aa: CAWSVIGDPTNEKLFF
CDR3nt: TGTGCCTGGAGTGTAATTGGAGACCCAACTAATGAAAAACTGTTTTTT
abundance: -
j_gene: TRBJ1-4
d_gene: -
v_gene: TRBV30

CDR3aa: CASSIGLAGGHDTGELFF
CDR3nt: TGTGCCAGTAGTATCGGGCTAGCGGGGGGGCACGACACCGGGGAGCTGTTTTTT
abundance: -
j_gene: TRBJ2-2
d_gene: TRBD2
v_gene: TRBV19

CDR3aa: CASSPGKVSTDTQYF
CDR3nt: TGTGCCAGCAGCCCGGGGAAGGTCAGCACAGATACGCAGTATTTT
abundance: once
j_gene: TRBJ2-3
d_gene: -
v_gene: TRBV3-1/TRBV3-2

CDR3aa: CASSQSSKTQTNEKLFF
CDR3nt: TGTGCCAGCAGCCAAAGCTCCAAGACACAAACTAATGAAAAACTGTTTTTT
abundance: -
j_gene: TRBJ1-4
d_gene: -
v_gene: TRBV3-1/TRBV3-2

CDR3aa: CASSVSGGRDNEKLFF
CDR3nt: TGCGCCAGCAGCGTAAGCGGGGGGCGCGATAATGAAAAACTGTTTTTT
abundance: -
j_gene: TRBJ1-4
d_gene: -
v_gene: TRBV5-1

CDR3aa: CASSYGGGGPETQYF
CDR3nt: TGTGCCAGCAGTTACGGGGGAGGAGGGCCGGAGACCCAGTACTTC
abundance: -
j_gene: TRBJ2-5
d_gene: -
v_gene: TRBV6-5

CDR3aa: CASTQVHSNQPQHF
CDR3nt: TGTGCCAGTACCCAGGTCCATAGCAATCAGCCCCAGCATTTT
abundance: once
j_gene: TRBJ1-5
d_gene: -
v_gene: TRBV19

CDR3aa: CASTRFGQTSTEAFF
CDR3nt: TGTGCCAGCACCCGGTTTGGACAAACCTCAACTGAAGCTTTCTTT
abundance: -
j_gene: TRBJ1-1
d_gene: -
v_gene: TRBV27

CDR3aa: CASSLGQGILEQYF
CDR3nt: TGTGCCAGCAGCTTGGGACAGGGGATTCTCGAGCAGTACTTC
abundance: -
j_gene: TRBJ2-7
d_gene: TRBD1
v_gene: TRBV7-9

CDR3aa: CASSRSPRSDEQFF
CDR3nt: TGTGCCAGCAGTCGCTCTCCCCGTAGCGATGAGCAGTTCTTC
abundance: -
j_gene: TRBJ2-1
d_gene: -
v_gene: TRBV6-5

CDR3aa: CASSKAKLHVNYGYTF
CDR3nt: TGTGCCAGCAGCAAAGCGAAACTTCACGTTAACTATGGCTACACCTTC
abundance: -
j_gene: TRBJ1-2
d_gene: -
v_gene: TRBV21-1

CDR3aa: CASSRTTGGSNTEAFF
CDR3nt: TGTGCCAGCAGTCGTACCACAGGGGGCTCGAACACTGAAGCTTTCTTT
abundance: -
j_gene: TRBJ1-1
d_gene: TRBD1
v_gene: TRBV28

CDR3aa: CATRGQAYYGYTF
CDR3nt: TGTGCCACCAGGGGACAGGCCTATTATGGCTACACCTTC
abundance: -
j_gene: TRBJ1-2
d_gene: TRBD1
v_gene: TRBV6-5

CDR3aa: CAFTWAETQYF
CDR3nt: TGTGCTTTTACCTGGGCCGAGACCCAGTACTTC
abundance: -
j_gene: TRBJ2-5
d_gene: -
v_gene: TRBV30

CDR3aa: CASSQGQGAGYGYTF
CDR3nt: TGCGCCAGCAGCCAAGGTCAGGGGGCGGGCTATGGCTACACCTTC
abundance: -
j_gene: TRBJ1-2
d_gene: TRBD1
v_gene: TRBV4-1

CDR3aa: CASSLSGQGETQYF
CDR3nt: TGTGCCAGCAGTTTATCAGGACAGGGCGAGACCCAGTACTTC
abundance: -
j_gene: TRBJ2-5
d_gene: TRBD1
v_gene: TRBV28

CDR3aa: CASSLLSGSNTQYF
CDR3nt: TGTGCCAGCAGCTTACTTTCGGGGAGCAACACGCAGTATTTT
abundance: -
j_gene: TRBJ2-3
d_gene: -
v_gene: TRBV7-8

CDR3aa: CASSEAKGQLNTEAFF
CDR3nt: TGTGCCAGCAGTGAAGCAAAGGGACAGTTGAACACTGAAGCTTTCTTT
abundance: -
j_gene: TRBJ1-1
d_gene: TRBD1
v_gene: TRBV6-1

CDR3aa: CASSFGQGGYGYTF
CDR3nt: TGTGCCAGCAGCTTTGGACAGGGTGGCTATGGCTACACCTTC
abundance: -
j_gene: TRBJ1-2
d_gene: TRBD1
v_gene: TRBV7-9

CDR3aa: CASSRSIGNTIYF
CDR3nt: TGCGCCAGCAGTCGATCCATTGGAAACACCATATATTTT
abundance: -
j_gene: TRBJ1-3
d_gene: -
v_gene: TRBV23-1

CDR3aa: CASSEGKQYF
CDR3nt: TGTGCCAGCAGCGAGGGTAAGCAGTACTTC
abundance: -
j_gene: TRBJ2-7
d_gene: -
v_gene: TRBV6-2/TRBV6-3

CDR3aa: CASGLDRNNEQFF
CDR3nt: TGTGCTAGTGGTTTGGACAGAAACAATGAGCAGTTCTTC
abundance: -
j_gene: TRBJ2-1
d_gene: -
v_gene: TRBV12-5

CDR3aa: CASKPGGTYNEQFF
CDR3nt: TGTGCCAGCAAACCGGGGGGGACTTACAATGAGCAGTTCTTC
abundance: -
j_gene: TRBJ2-1
d_gene: TRBD2
v_gene: TRBV6-6

CDR3aa: CASSQDSTGNTIYF
CDR3nt: TGTGCCAGCAGCCAGGACAGCACTGGAAACACCATATATTTT
abundance: -
j_gene: TRBJ1-3
d_gene: -
v_gene: TRBV3-1/TRBV3-2

CDR3aa: CASSLIGTGGTGELFF
CDR3nt: TGCGCCAGCAGCTTGATCGGGACTGGCGGCACCGGGGAGCTGTTTTTT
abundance: -
j_gene: TRBJ2-2
d_gene: -
v_gene: TRBV5-1

CDR3aa: CATSRDLGDSSYEQYF
CDR3nt: TGTGCCACCAGCAGAGATTTGGGGGACAGTAGTTACGAGCAGTACTTC
abundance: -
j_gene: TRBJ2-7
d_gene: TRBD1
v_gene: TRBV15

CDR3aa: CASSLGQGGEKLFF
CDR3nt: TGTGCCAGCTCACTAGGACAGGGTGGTGAAAAACTGTTTTTT
abundance: few
j_gene: TRBJ1-4
d_gene: TRBD1
v_gene: TRBV18

CDR3aa: CASSNRVAEAFF
CDR3nt: TGTGCCAGCAGCAACAGGGTGGCCGAAGCTTTCTTT
abundance: -
j_gene: TRBJ1-1
d_gene: -
v_gene: TRBV7-2

CDR3aa: CASSRLRRGLEGTDTQYF
CDR3nt: TGTGCCAGTAGTAGACTCCGCAGGGGGCTAGAGGGGACAGATACGCAGTATTTT
abundance: -
j_gene: TRBJ2-3
d_gene: TRBD1
v_gene: TRBV19

CDR3aa: CASSPGTGGSF
CDR3nt: TGTGCCAGCAGTCCCGGGACAGGGGGGTCCTTT
abundance: -
j_gene: TRBJ1-1
d_gene: TRBD1
v_gene: TRBV6-2/TRBV6-3

CDR3aa: CASSQRDTLANYGYTF
CDR3nt: TGTGCCAGCAGCCAACGGGACACCCTAGCTAACTATGGCTACACCTTC
abundance: -
j_gene: TRBJ1-2
d_gene: -
v_gene: TRBV7-2

CDR3aa: CASSSHEGLATNNEQFF
CDR3nt: TGTGCCAGCAGCTCCCATGAAGGACTAGCGACGAACAATGAGCAGTTCTTC
abundance: -
j_gene: TRBJ2-1
d_gene: TRBD2
v_gene: TRBV5-4

CDR3aa: CASSPLSDEAFF
CDR3nt: TGTGCCAGCTCACCATTAAGCGATGAAGCTTTCTTT
abundance: -
j_gene: TRBJ1-1
d_gene: -
v_gene: TRBV18

CDR3aa: CASTQQTPGTGGNTEAFF
CDR3nt: TGTGCCAGCACCCAACAAACTCCCGGGACAGGGGGTAACACTGAAGCTTTCTTT
abundance: -
j_gene: TRBJ1-1
d_gene: TRBD1
v_gene: TRBV7-2

CDR3aa: CASRETENTEAFF
CDR3nt: TGTGCCAGCAGGGAGACAGAGAACACTGAAGCTTTCTTT
abundance: -
j_gene: TRBJ1-1
d_gene: -
v_gene: TRBV6-5